This TCR beta chain is drawn from a study of blood T cell repertoires in COVID-19. The overall study: Sample material is recorded as cDNA or gDNA derived from T cells, B-cell-depleted T cells, or PBMCs.

Individuals drawn from about two dozen US areas were about 18 to 89 years old. Cohorts were based on clinical histories the participants reported. The germline CDR1 and CDR2 sequences are SGHTA and FQGTGA. V shed 3 bases, J shed 1 base, and the junction held 2 bases outside the gene matches. This CDR3 has 15 amino acids. Per the original methods: Researchers report that nucleated cell counts were estimated from reference gene primer amplification. The method was immunoSEQ multiplex PCR; TCRdb's version includes in-frame clones alone and lacks a portion of them. The D gene and trimming were derived from the DNA, and the V and J assignments and clone size from that table. The table includes about 260,000 clones, 80% to 90% detected once.

The specimen was PBMCs or T cells enriched from blood (not recorded which). The genes are TRBV7-3 and TRBJ2-3; 9 nucleotides match TRBD2. The sequence came from a woman between 40 and 55 years old who had been exposed to COVID-19. CDR3 sequence (DNA): TGTGCCAGCAGCTTTCGGACTAGCGGCACAGATACGCAGTATTTT. Its protein product is CASSFRTSGTDTQYF.